These 10 T cell receptor beta chains originate from one sample sequenced in a study of T-cell memory formation after mild COVID-19. TCRdb called the 5' RACE reads again in MiXCR, with one record for every CDR3 protein. The table records around 370,000 distinct CDR3 sequences, 20% to 25% of them present only once. Sequenced sample: PBMCs or a T cell subset sorted from them (not recorded which). Receptors were obtained from an adult woman who had mild COVID-19 (a few samples of this study predate the infection). Cell type and time point are not known.

The CDR3 coding sequence is TGTGCCAGTAGATTGACACAGCGGAATAACTATGGCTACACCTTC. This codes for CASRLTQRNNYGYTF. The chain joins TRBV19 to TRBJ1-2, with unresolved D. Germline values: CDR1 LNHDA, CDR2 SQIVND (reference sequence). The V gene lost 6 bases and the J gene lost 1 base, with 15 bases spanning the gap. The CDR3 is 15 amino acids. The whole variable domain, remainder taken from reference TRBV19 and TRBJ1-2, is DGGITQSPKYLFRKEGQNVTLSCEQNLNHDAMYWYRQDPGQGLRLIYYSQIVNDFQKGDIAEGYSVSREKKESFPLTVTSAQKNPTAFYLCASRLTQRNNYGYTFGSGTRLTVV.

This clonotype was observed a few times. The rearrangement uses TRBV7-2 and TRBJ2-3, with a possible D match to TRBD2 (6 bases). From germline, CDR1 is SGHTA and CDR2 FQGNSA. The CDR3 has 16 amino acids. Trimming left V 5 bases short and J 0 bases short, with 15 bases between. CDR3 loop: CASSLYRGLSTDTQYF. The CDR3 bases are TGTGCCAGCAGCCTGTACCGGGGACTGAGCACAGATACGCAGTATTTT.

This clonotype came up a few times. This chain joins TRBV12-3 or TRBV12-4 and TRBJ1-5; TRBD1 agrees at 9 bases. The CDR3 is 18 residues long. V gave up 3 bases and J gave up 0 bases; unmatched junction bases: 9. For the CDR3, the DNA is TGTGCCAGCAGTTTTACCGGGACAGGGTACTATAGCAATCAGCCCCAGCATTTT. Residues: CASSFTGTGYYSNQPQHF.

This clonotype was found a few times. CDR3 residues: CASSSPGTRDYGYTF. The CDR3 bases are TGTGCCAGCAGTTCCCCCGGGACTAGGGACTATGGCTACACCTTC. V usage is TRBV6-2 or TRBV6-3 and J usage is TRBJ1-2; D may be TRBD1 (5 bases). Germline CDR1 MNHEY, CDR2 SVGEGT. V shed 4 bases and J shed 3 bases, with 15 bases lying between them. The CDR3 sequence is 15 residues long.

This clonotype has a handful of counts. V is TRBV12-3 or TRBV12-4 and J is TRBJ1-1, with D maybe TRBD1 (5 bases). This CDR3 is 13 amino acids long. The V end was cut by 3 bases, the J end by 1 base, with 6 bases between. CDR3 sequence: CASSFRENTEAFF. CDR3 DNA sequence: TGTGCCAGCAGTTTCAGGGAGAACACTGAAGCTTTCTTT.

The rearrangement links TRBV5-1 to TRBJ1-1; 10 bases are a match to TRBD1. Germline CDR1 SGHRS, CDR2 YFSETQ. This CDR3 spans 15 amino acids. V was clipped by 3 bases and J by 0 bases; unmatched bases: 2. CDR3 DNA sequence: TGCGCCAGCAGCTGGACAGGGGGTCTGAACACTGAAGCTTTCTTT. Encoded protein: CASSWTGGLNTEAFF.

This clonotype has only a few counts. The chain is built from TRBV7-9 and TRBJ2-7; tentative D call: TRBD1 (5 bases). Germline V CDR1 and CDR2: SEHNR, FQNEAQ (reference sequence). The CDR3 is 15 amino acids. Trimming pared 2 bases from V and 2 bases from J, leaving 13 bases between. The CDR3 sequence is CASSLTKQAAYEQYF. CDR3 DNA sequence: TGTGCCAGCAGCTTAACGAAACAGGCAGCCTACGAGCAGTACTTC.

This sequence joins TRBV15 and TRBJ2-7; D remains ambiguous. V was trimmed by 4 bases and J by 11 bases, leaving 18 bases between them. This CDR3 spans 13 amino acids. Germline loops: CDR1 LNHNV, CDR2 YYDKDF (reference sequence). Here the CDR3 DNA reads TGTGCCACCAGCACCAGAGTGGAACAAGCCGAGTACTTC. This encodes CATSTRVEQAEYF.

The rearrangement joins TRBV27 to TRBJ2-1, with D perhaps given as TRBD1 or TRBD2 (5 bases each). This CDR3 has 16 amino acids. Looked up from germline, CDR1 is MNHEY and CDR2 is SMNVEV (reference sequence). The V gene lost 0 bases and the J gene lost 1 base, with 10 bases spanning the gap. CDR3 in amino acids: CASSLSTGPSYNEQFF. Written as DNA, the CDR3 is TGTGCCAGCAGTTTATCTACGGGGCCGTCCTACAATGAGCAGTTCTTC.

At least ten counts were recorded for this clonotype. The chain combines TRBV12-3 or TRBV12-4 with TRBJ1-5; D perhaps matches TRBD1 (6 bases). Between the trimmed V and J ends, which lost 5 bases and 2 bases, there was a span of 16 bases. The CDR3 runs to 16 residues. The CDR3 nucleotides are TGTGCCAGCAGTCCAAGGCAGGGGTCGGGCAATCAGCCCCAGCATTTT. Protein sequence: CASSPRQGSGNQPQHF.